The following is a T cell receptor (beta chain) sequence with its context. The antigen remains undetermined. This sample was included in a study of post-analysis software for immune sequencing data. Study details: Multiple sclerosis in the patients followed relapsing-remitting, secondary progressive and progressive-relapsing courses.

The CDR3 runs 12 residues. V shed 8 bases and J 7 bases; nucleotides not matched to a gene: 5. Germline lookup yields CDR1 SQVTM and CDR2 ANQGSEA. Every TCR beta cDNA library bore unique molecular identifiers. TCRdb passed the PCR reads through MiXCR, listing each CDR3 protein once. The sample contains about 160,000 distinct CDR3 sequences, approximately 35% of which appear only once. Overall study findings and caveats: Under F measure analysis, samples from one preparation batch co-clustered strongly. Controls significantly exceeded multiple sclerosis patients in normalized Chao1 diversity.

This rearrangement joins TRBV29-1 to TRBJ2-1, with 10 bases aligning to TRBD2. Specimen: blood, collected after autologous hematopoietic stem cell transplantation. This TCR came from a girl aged 5 to 17 with multiple sclerosis. CDR3 in DNA: TGCAGCATGGGACTAGCGCAAAATGAGCAGTTCTTC. Its protein product is CSMGLAQNEQFF.